The 17 T cell receptor beta chains below all came from one sample that was sequenced in a study of cytomegalovirus exposure and HLA in healthy donors. The PCR ran on 60 Vbeta and 13 Jbeta primers. Assay used: immunoSEQ multiplex PCR; TCRdb lists only in-frame clones, some missing. The profile shows 95,000 to 150,000 clones, around 76% of them singletons. Sequencing was carried out using PBMCs. Source of these receptors: a woman aged 55-69 years in good health and CMV-seropositive.

The chain couples TRBV19 to TRBJ1-5; TRBD1 matches at 11 bases. The CDR3 loop spans 16 amino acids. After removal of 7 bases from V and 6 bases from J, the junction contained 11 bases not matched to a gene. Germline V CDR1 and CDR2: LNHDA, SQIVND (reference sequence). DNA of the CDR3: TGTGCCAGTACTACAAATCCCGGGACAGGGGGTCAGCCCCAGCATTTT. Protein: CASTTNPGTGGQPQHF. The variable domain in full, completed from reference TRBV19 and TRBJ1-5, reads DGGITQSPKYLFRKEGQNVTLSCEQNLNHDAMYWYRQDPGQGLRLIYYSQIVNDFQKGDIAEGYSVSREKKESFPLTVTSAQKNPTAFYLCASTTNPGTGGQPQHFGDGTRLSIL.

Concerning this clone itself: One end of the junction does not line up with germline, which may come from a read error. The CDR3 loop reads CASGTDRRQGTQYF. CDR3 DNA sequence: TGTGCCAGCGGAACGGACAGGAGGCAAGGGACCCAGTACTTC. The gene calls are TRBV5-4 and TRBJ2-5, with TRBD1 matching 7 bases. Germline CDR1 is SGHNT and CDR2 is YYREEE (reference sequence). The CDR3 consists of 14 residues.

The rearrangement uses TRBV7-2 and TRBJ2-2, with D hard to call. CDR1 SGHTA and CDR2 FQGNSA come from the germline V gene. V gave up 4 bases and J gave up 1 base, with 10 bases separating them. The CDR3 loop spans 15 amino acids. CDR3 bases: TGTGCCAGCAGCTCTAACTTCCAGAACACCGGGGAGCTGTTTTTT. The encoded protein is CASSSNFQNTGELFF.

V usage is TRBV7-2 and J usage is TRBJ1-2, with 8 bases aligning to TRBD1. The CDR3 totals 13 residues. With V trimmed by 1 base and J by 8 bases, 3 bases remained unmatched. The V gene's germline CDR1 is SGHTA and CDR2 FQGNSA. The DNA for the CDR3 is TGTGCCAGCAGCTTAGGCAGGGGGCAGGGCTACACCTTC. It yields the protein CASSLGRGQGYTF.

The chain employs TRBV7-2 and TRBJ1-1; D is ambiguous. The CDR3 loop spans 14 amino acids. Trimming stripped 5 bases from V and 0 bases from J, with 10 bases between. Germline V gives CDR1 SGHTA, CDR2 FQGNSA. CDR3 amino acids: CASSVSGVNTEAFF. The DNA for the CDR3 is TGTGCCAGCAGCGTCTCCGGTGTGAACACTGAAGCTTTCTTT.

The chain links TRBV7-9 to TRBJ1-4; 12 nucleotides align to TRBD1. The CDR3 runs 15 residues. V shed 3 bases, J shed 6 bases, and the junction held 2 bases outside the gene matches. Germline loops: CDR1 SEHNR, CDR2 FQNEAQ (reference sequence). CDR3 sequence: CASSLGQGADEKLFF. The CDR3 nucleotides are TGTGCCAGCAGCTTGGGACAGGGGGCGGATGAAAAACTGTTTTTT.

V gene TRBV11-2 combines with J gene TRBJ2-3; 10 positions match TRBD2. The CDR3 totals 15 residues. Germline trimming cut 5 bases from V and 3 bases from J; bases unmatched to any gene: 5. Germline CDR1 is SGHAT and CDR2 is FQNNGV. Written as DNA, the CDR3 is TGTGCCAGCAGCGCCCAACTAGCGGGGACAGATACGCAGTATTTT. It yields the protein CASSAQLAGTDTQYF.

This clone was seen a few times. This chain uses TRBV5-4 with TRBJ1-1; D gene uncertain. Deletions cut 0 bases from V and 10 bases from J, with 22 bases between. Germline V CDR1 and CDR2: SGHNT, YYREEE (reference sequence). The CDR3 length is 16 residues. The DNA of the CDR3 is TGTGCCAGCAGCTTGGACCCCGGACGGACTGAAAAGGGAGCTTTCTTT. This codes for CASSLDPGRTEKGAFF.

The V and J genes are TRBV2 and TRBJ2-2; 8 nucleotides line up with TRBD2. From germline, CDR1 is SNHLY and CDR2 FYNNEI. V lost 5 bases and J lost 4; bases outside the gene matches: 3. CDR3 length: 14 amino acids. The CDR3 loop is CASSLSGTTGELFF. CDR3 sequence (DNA): TGTGCCAGCAGTCTTAGCGGGACCACCGGGGAGCTGTTTTTT.

The chain joins TRBV27 to TRBJ1-1; no clear D. The CDR3 consists of 15 residues. Germline V gene lookup returns CDR1 MNHEY and CDR2 SMNVEV (reference sequence). V was cut by 5 bases and J by 2 bases, with 15 bases left in between. The DNA of the CDR3 is TGTGCCAGCAGTCCTCCGGGTCGGGTTAACACTGAAGCTTTCTTT. Protein sequence: CASSPPGRVNTEAFF.

The V and J genes are TRBV10-3 and TRBJ2-5; 8 positions match TRBD1. CDR1 ENHRY and CDR2 SYGVKD come from the germline V gene. V was clipped by 0 bases and J by 4 bases; unmatched bases: 4. This CDR3 spans 15 amino acids. CDR3 amino acids: CAISESDRGPETQYF. The CDR3 DNA is TGTGCCATCAGTGAGTCAGACAGGGGACCAGAGACCCAGTACTTC.

J is TRBJ1-5 and V is TRBV19; no firm D call. The CDR3 sequence is 12 residues long. The V end was cut by 9 bases, the J end by 0 bases, with 6 bases between. Germline V gives CDR1 LNHDA, CDR2 SQIVND (reference sequence). The CDR3 coding sequence is TGTGCCAGCCGAGATAGCAATCAGCCCCAGCATTTT. It translates to CASRDSNQPQHF.

The rearrangement uses TRBV6-5 and TRBJ2-2; no reliable D call. CDR3 length: 16 residues. The V end was cut by 2 bases, the J end by 3 bases, with 13 bases between. The germline CDR1 and CDR2 sequences are MNHEY and SVGAGI. The CDR3 sequence: CASSYDTPEDTGELFF. The CDR3 DNA follows: TGTGCCAGCAGTTACGATACTCCAGAGGACACCGGGGAGCTGTTTTTT.

The genes are TRBV7-9 and TRBJ1-1; D is possibly TRBD1 (6 bases). The CDR3 covers 16 residues. Germline CDR1 and CDR2: SEHNR and FQNEAQ (reference sequence). V lost 5 bases to trimming and J lost 5 bases, with 21 bases between them. The CDR3 bases are TGTGCCAGCAGCCCGGGGGGCAGGGGCGAGTGGACTGAAGCTTTCTTT. Residues: CASSPGGRGEWTEAFF.

This chain uses TRBV6-5 with TRBJ2-5; D is unclear. CDR1 and CDR2 (germline): MNHEY, SVGAGI. V dropped 7 bases and J dropped 5 bases, with 14 bases sitting between them. The CDR3 extends over 13 amino acids. The CDR3 DNA reads as TGTGCCAGCACCCCTGTCCCCGGTGAGACCCAGTACTTC. It yields the protein CASTPVPGETQYF.

This clone was seen a handful of times. The genes are TRBV7-3 and TRBJ2-2; possible D gene TRBD1, 6 bases. Trimming pared 6 bases from V and 1 base from J, leaving 15 bases between. Per germline, CDR1 SGHTA and CDR2 FQGTGA. CDR3 size: 16 residues. The CDR3 DNA is TGTGCCAGCAGTCGGTTCGGGACAATGAACACCGGGGAGCTGTTTTTT. This sequence encodes CASSRFGTMNTGELFF.

This chain uses TRBV19 with TRBJ2-7; D gene unclear. Germline CDR1 LNHDA, CDR2 SQIVND (reference sequence). This CDR3 is 14 amino acids long. V was cut by 3 bases and J by 3 bases, with 12 bases left in between. In nucleotides, the CDR3 is TGTGCCAGTAGTATCGGAGTATACAACTACGAGCAGTACTTC. This encodes CASSIGVYNYEQYF. Full variable domain (outside the CDR3, taken from reference TRBV19 and TRBJ2-7): DGGITQSPKYLFRKEGQNVTLSCEQNLNHDAMYWYRQDPGQGLRLIYYSQIVNDFQKGDIAEGYSVSREKKESFPLTVTSAQKNPTAFYLCASSIGVYNYEQYFGPGTRLTVT.